The 24 T cell receptor beta chains in this list originate from one sample, sequenced in a study of T cell repertoires in cytomegalovirus infection. TCRdb recomputed calls from the reads with MiXCR, one row per CDR3 protein. The sample shows roughly 920,000 distinct CDR3 sequences, approximately 32% of them seen only once. No antigen has been identified for these receptors. This material consisted of cultured CD8+ T cells from PBMCs, taken from culture after CMV antigen stimulation. These TCRs come from a human donor in good health (CMV status not recorded). Some clones in this sample may be carry-over from other donors' samples.

This rearrangement joins TRBV6-6 to TRBJ1-5, with 7 nucleotides matching TRBD1. This CDR3 contains 14 residues. V was pared by 6 bases and J by 4 bases, with 6 bases of the junction left unmatched. CDR1 is MNHNY and CDR2 is SVGAGI in the germline V gene (reference sequence). The CDR3: CASRTGTENQPQHF. CDR3 coding DNA: TGTGCCAGCAGGACCGGGACAGAAAATCAGCCCCAGCATTTT.

This clonotype appeared a few times. The chain has TRBV28 and TRBJ2-3; D is perhaps TRBD1 (6 bases). The germline CDR1 and CDR2 sequences are MDHEN and SYDVKM. The ends were cut back, 6 bases at V and 6 bases at J, with 16 bases in the middle. The CDR3 extends over 14 amino acids. The CDR3 DNA reads TGTGCCAGCAGGGAATACAGGGTGCAGGATACGCAGTATTTT. This encodes CASREYRVQDTQYF.

For this clonotype: An end of the junction differs from the germline gene, which may be a read error. V usage is TRBV7-9 and J usage is TRBJ2-1; the D gene is possibly TRBD1 (5 bases). Germline CDR1 reads SEHNR; CDR2 reads FQNEAQ (reference sequence). The CDR3 extends over 14 amino acids. The CDR3 spells CVSSRTGIYNEQFF. The CDR3 DNA sequence: TGTGTCAGCAGCCGAACAGGAATCTACAATGAGCAGTTCTTC.

This sequence joins TRBV4-1 and TRBJ1-6, with TRBD1 as a possible D gene (5 bases). Germline loops: CDR1 MGHRA, CDR2 YSYEKL. The CDR3 spans 16 residues. The V gene lost 1 base and the J gene lost 10 bases, with 17 bases spanning the gap. The CDR3 protein is CASSQVAGRFDSPLHF. The CDR3 nucleotides are TGCGCCAGCAGCCAAGTGGCGGGGCGGTTCGACTCACCCCTCCACTTT.

The rearrangement links TRBV7-8 to TRBJ2-7, with a weak D call TRBD1 (5 bases). From germline, CDR1 is SGHVS and CDR2 FQNEAQ. Between the trimmed V and J ends, which lost 8 bases and 5 bases, there was a span of 10 bases. The CDR3 totals 11 residues. In DNA, the CDR3 is TGTGCCAGCTTGAAGGGGAACGAGCAGTACTTC. As protein: CASLKGNEQYF.

A few counts support this clonotype. The chain recombines TRBV6-6 with TRBJ1-5; D remains unclear. There are 14 residues in the CDR3. Germline values: CDR1 MNHNY, CDR2 SVGAGI (reference sequence). Trimming cost V 7 bases and J 0 bases, with 10 bases left between them. This CDR3 reads CASNARGSNQPQHF. As DNA, the CDR3 is TGTGCCAGCAACGCCCGTGGTAGCAATCAGCCCCAGCATTTT.

This clonotype was seen more than once but under ten times. V and J are TRBV12-3 or TRBV12-4 and TRBJ1-2, with 7 positions matching TRBD1. The CDR3 runs to 13 residues. J lost 6 bases, V lost 6 bases, and 7 bases had no gene match. CDR3 loop: CASSLGRGHGYTF. The CDR3 nucleotides read TGTGCCAGCAGCCTGGGGAGGGGGCATGGCTACACCTTC.

This clonotype was detected only a few times. The chain carries TRBV6-6 and TRBJ2-1; 12 nucleotides agree with TRBD2. The V and J ends lost 5 bases and 1 base, in that order; junction bases with no gene match: 3. The CDR3 length is 16 residues. The V gene's germline CDR1 is MNHNY and CDR2 SVGAGI (reference sequence). The CDR3 bases are TGTGCCAGCAGTAAGACTAGCGGGGGTTCCTACAATGAGCAGTTCTTC. Translating it yields CASSKTSGGSYNEQFF.

This chain uses TRBV7-9 with TRBJ1-2; 8 nucleotides match TRBD1. There are 16 residues in the CDR3. J gave up 2 bases and V 1 base, and 6 bases lay outside the gene matches. CDR1 and CDR2 from the germline V gene are SEHNR and FQNEAQ (reference sequence). DNA for the CDR3: TGTGCCAGCAGCTTAGAGAGGTACAGGGGGAACTATGGCTACACCTTC. It codes for CASSLERYRGNYGYTF.

As for this clonotype: A read error may explain this, as a much larger clone is one base away. The chain links TRBV28 to TRBJ2-1; 7 bases are shared with TRBD1. Germline CDR1 reads MDHEN; CDR2 reads SYDVKM. This CDR3 has 14 residues. As DNA, the CDR3 is TGTGTCAGCAGTCGCCCCAACAGGGGCAATGAGCAGTTCTTC. Encoded protein: CVSSRPNRGNEQFF.

There are a few counts of this clonotype. The chain employs TRBV20-1 and TRBJ2-1; D call uncertain. CDR1 is DFQATT, CDR2 SNEGSKA, per germline (reference sequence). V was clipped by 5 bases and J by 2 bases, with 10 bases between them. The CDR3 contains 13 residues. CDR3 amino acids: CSAPDEAYNEQFF. In DNA, the CDR3 is TGCAGTGCTCCAGACGAAGCCTACAATGAGCAGTTCTTC.

Notes on this clonotype: This may be a read error, as it is one base from a much larger clone. V usage is TRBV7-8 and J usage is TRBJ2-1; a weak D match, TRBD1 (6 bases). The CDR3 sequence is 15 residues long. The germline V and J ends were trimmed by 0 bases and 5 bases, with 11 bases remaining between them. CDR1 and CDR2 from the germline V gene are SGHVS and FQNEAQ. In nucleotides, the CDR3 is TGTGCCAGCAGCTTAGCTAGCAGGGGAGACAATGAGCAGTTCTTC. Residues: CASSLASRGDNEQFF.

This clonotype came up a few times. The gene calls are TRBV12-3 or TRBV12-4 and TRBJ1-2; D gene ambiguous. Trimming pared 6 bases from V and 10 bases from J, leaving 12 bases between. This CDR3 spans 11 amino acids. The CDR3 coding sequence is TGTGCCAGCAGCATCAGTGGAGACTACACCTTC. As protein: CASSISGDYTF.

This clonotype occurred a few times. The V gene is TRBV11-2, the J gene TRBJ2-3; perhaps TRBD2 as D (6 bases). Deletions cut 8 bases from V and 2 bases from J, with 14 bases between. The CDR3 is 14 amino acids. Looked up from germline, CDR1 is SGHAT and CDR2 is FQNNGV. CDR3 sequence (DNA): TGTGCCAGCCGGGACGGGGGACCCACAGATACGCAGTATTTT. Translating gives CASRDGGPTDTQYF.

This clonotype occurred a few times. The chain joins TRBV5-6 to TRBJ1-2, with D tentatively TRBD1 (5 bases). The CDR3 runs to 14 residues. The germline V and J ends were trimmed by 4 bases and 4 bases, with 14 bases remaining between them. The germline gives CDR1 SGHDT, CDR2 YYEEEE. CDR3 sequence: CASSMQGYGYGYTF. CDR3 bases: TGTGCCAGCAGCATGCAGGGTTATGGCTATGGCTACACCTTC.

The chain uses TRBV7-9 and TRBJ2-5; 9 bases are a match to TRBD2. The CDR3 spans 15 residues. The germline V gene has CDR1 SEHNR and CDR2 FQNEAQ (reference sequence). Germline trimming cut 5 bases from V and 4 bases from J; bases unmatched to any gene: 8. This CDR3 is CASSHPRGGRETQYF. Here the CDR3 DNA reads TGTGCCAGCAGCCACCCGCGGGGGGGCAGAGAGACCCAGTACTTC.

Concerning this clonotype itself: The germline gene is not matched at one end of the junction; a read error may be the cause. V and J are TRBV4-1 and TRBJ2-1, with D possibly called TRBD1 or TRBD2 (6 bases each). The CDR3 consists of 17 residues. CDR1 is MGHRA, CDR2 YSYEKL, per germline. CDR3 sequence (DNA): TGTGCCAGCAGCCAATGGGGGGACACCAACTCCTACAATGAGCAGTTCTTC. It specifies CASSQWGDTNSYNEQFF.

This clonotype was recorded a few times. The V and J genes are TRBV7-9 and TRBJ1-2, with unresolved D. Germline values: CDR1 SEHNR, CDR2 FQNEAQ (reference sequence). V was clipped by 4 bases and J by 3 bases, with 15 bases between them. This CDR3 spans 15 amino acids. CDR3 nucleotide sequence: TGTGCCAGCAGCTCGTCACTGCTGCTCGACTATGGCTACACCTTC. The encoded protein is CASSSSLLLDYGYTF.

This clonotype was detected ten times or more. The V and J genes are TRBV7-8 and TRBJ2-1; D is uncertain. V lost 2 bases, J lost 2 bases, and 13 bases lay in between. Germline CDR1 reads SGHVS; CDR2 reads FQNEAQ. This CDR3 comprises 16 residues. The CDR3 loop reads CASSLFGRNTYNEQFF. DNA for the CDR3: TGTGCCAGCAGCTTATTTGGACGGAACACCTACAATGAGCAGTTCTTC.

This chain links TRBV7-9 with TRBJ1-1; D might be TRBD1 (5 bases). V was clipped by 0 bases and J by 2 bases, with 10 bases between them. Germline CDR1 and CDR2: SEHNR and FQNEAQ (reference sequence). The CDR3 spans 15 residues. CDR3 nucleotides: TGTGCCAGCAGCTTAGCTTGGGACTCTAACACTGAAGCTTTCTTT. As protein: CASSLAWDSNTEAFF.

The chain carries TRBV6-5 and TRBJ2-4; D is perhaps TRBD1 (5 bases). CDR3 length equals 14 residues. The V end was cut by 4 bases, the J end by 8 bases, with 15 bases between. Germline values: CDR1 MNHEY, CDR2 SVGAGI. The CDR3 coding sequence is TGTGCCAGCAGTTCTCTAGGGGCAGGGTACATTCAGTACTTC. It translates to CASSSLGAGYIQYF.

This clonotype was recorded a few times. The CDR3 coding sequence is TGTGCCAGCACCGCCGGGACTAGCGTTGATACGCAGTATTTT. Its translation: CASTAGTSVDTQYF. The rearrangement joins TRBV25-1 to TRBJ2-3; 10 positions match TRBD2. CDR3 size: 14 residues. J gave up 6 bases and V 7 bases, and 7 bases lay outside the gene matches. CDR1 and CDR2 (germline): MGHDK, SYGVNS.

This clonotype has a handful of counts. DNA of the CDR3: TGCAGTGCGCGGCCTCGGGACAGGGGTTTCTACGAGCAGTACTTC. The encoded protein is CSARPRDRGFYEQYF. The chain uses TRBV20-1 and TRBJ2-7; 10 nucleotides match TRBD1. Germline V gene lookup returns CDR1 DFQATT and CDR2 SNEGSKA (reference sequence). J gave up 3 bases and V 6 bases, and 11 bases lay outside the gene matches. This CDR3 comprises 15 residues.

The chain carries TRBV20-1 and TRBJ1-5; the D gene is possibly TRBD1 (6 bases). Germline V gene data show CDR1 as DFQATT and CDR2 as SNEGSKA (reference sequence). V dropped 5 bases and J dropped 3 bases, with 11 bases sitting between them. The CDR3 is 13 amino acids. DNA for the CDR3: TGCAGTGCTTTCGGGGGGCTCAATCAGCCCCAGCATTTT. It translates to CSAFGGLNQPQHF.